A selection of T cell receptor beta chains follows, all from one sample in a study of CD8 T cell repertoires and HIV-1 epitope variants. Clones were read by immunoSEQ multiplex PCR, and TCRdb kept only the in-frame ones, dropping some. The sample holds about 5,000 clones, around two thirds seen once. For these TCRs, the target antigens are not known. Source material: cultured CD8+ T cells derived from PBMCs. The receptors were gathered from a male donor with HIV. CDR3s include the opening cysteine and the closing phenylalanine or tryptophan. D genes are given only for firm matches. Size is omitted from some rows. Given values are once, few, many or a class for expanded clones.

- TRBJ1-3 TRBV28 TRBD1 TGTGCCAGCAGTTTATTACTCGCCGGGACAGACTCTGGAAACACCATATATTTT CASSLLLAGTDSGNTIYF
- TRBJ1-2 TRBV2 - TGTGCCAGCAGTCCTTTTGAGACAGGAGAAGAGAACTATGGCTACACCTTC CASSPFETGEENYGYTF
- TRBJ1-5 TRBV28 - TGTGCCAGCAGTATCAGGACAGGCAATCAGCCCCAGCATTTT CASSIRTGNQPQHF
- TRBJ2-1 TRBV6-1 - TGTGCCAGCAGCGAATCCCCCCCAGTCTACAATGAGCAGTTCTTC CASSESPPVYNEQFF
- TRBJ2-1 TRBV10-3 - TGTGCCACCCGGTCGGGTTTGAATGAGCAGTTCTTC CATRSGLNEQFF
- TRBJ2-5 TRBV10-1 - TGCGCCAGCAGTGAGTCGAGCAGCGGAAAAGAGACCCAGTACTTC CASSESSSGKETQYF
- TRBJ1-5 TRBV19 TRBD1 TGTGCCAGTAGTGTTACCGGGACAGGGAATCAGCCCCAGCATTTT CASSVTGTGNQPQHF
- TRBJ2-7 TRBV11-1 TRBD1 TGTGCCAGCAGCTTAACTAACGACAGGGGAATTGGGTACGAGCAGTACTTC CASSLTNDRGIGYEQYF
- TRBJ1-5 TRBV21-1 - TGTGCCAGCAGCAAAGCGCTAGGAATTAGCAATCAGCCCCAGCATTTT CASSKALGISNQPQHF
- TRBJ1-5 TRBV27 TRBD1 TGTGCCAGCAGTTTCGTCCCGGGACAGGGTTTGGGCAATCAGCCCCAGCATTTT CASSFVPGQGLGNQPQHF
few TRBJ2-1 TRBV28 TRBD2 TGTGCCAGCAGACTTACTAGCGGGATTGGTAATGAGCAGTTCTTC CASRLTSGIGNEQFF
- TRBJ2-4 TRBV4-1 - TGCGCCAGCAGCCCCTATACGGGAAACATTCAGTACTTC CASSPYTGNIQYF
- TRBJ1-4 TRBV28 TRBD1 TGTGCCAGCAGCCTGGACAGGGAAGATGTGACGGAAAAACTGTTTTTT CASSLDREDVTEKLFF
- TRBJ2-3 TRBV5-6 - TGTGCCAGCAGCCCAACCCGGGACAACACAGATACGCAGTATTTT CASSPTRDNTDTQYF
- TRBJ1-5 TRBV18 TRBD1 TGTGCCAGCTCCCGGGGACAGGGGGAAGGTCAGCCCCAGCATTTT CASSRGQGEGQPQHF
- TRBJ2-2 TRBV5-6 - TGTGCCAGCAGCCCCGCGAACACCGGGGAGCTGTTTTTT CASSPANTGELFF
- TRBJ2-7 TRBV6-5 - TGTGCCAGCAGTTACTTCGGGGCCTACGAGCAGTACTTC CASSYFGAYEQYF
- TRBJ2-1 TRBV5-6 - TGTGCCAGCAGCCCAAAGCGGGCGTACAATGAGCAGTTCTTC CASSPKRAYNEQFF
- TRBJ1-2 TRBV28 - TGTGCCAGCAGTTTTGAGCTCGCTAACTATGGCTACACCTTC CASSFELANYGYTF
- TRBJ1-1 TRBV28 - TGTGCCAGCACCTTATTGCAGGGCCTGAACACTGAAGCTTTCTTT CASTLLQGLNTEAFF
- TRBJ2-1 TRBV27 - TGTGCCAGCAGTCCCCCCGGGCCTTACAATGAGCAGTTCTTC CASSPPGPYNEQFF
- TRBJ2-7 TRBV28 TRBD1 TGTGCCAGCAGTTCAGACAGGGCAGACGAGCAGTACTTC CASSSDRADEQYF
- TRBJ1-5 TRBV28 - TGTGCCAGCAGAAAGGGGGGTTATAGCAATCAGCCCCAGCATTTT CASRKGGYSNQPQHF
- TRBJ2-2 TRBV6-1 TRBD2 TGTGCCAGCAGTGAGGCGCCAGCGGGGGCGAACACCGGGGAGCTGTTTTTT CASSEAPAGANTGELFF
few TRBJ1-2 TRBV25-1 TRBD1 TGTGCCAGTTTTTCATCCGGGACAGACTATGGCTACACCTTC CASFSSGTDYGYTF
- TRBJ1-5 TRBV10-2 - TGCGCCAGCAGTGAGTCGGGGGCACGGCAGCCCCAGCATTTT CASSESGARQPQHF
few TRBJ2-7 TRBV18 - TGTGCCAGCTCACCAGATAGCGGTTATACCTACGAGCAGTACTTC CASSPDSGYTYEQYF
- TRBJ2-3 TRBV27 TRBD2 TGTGCCAGCAGTCCCGGACTAGCGACTAGCACAGATACGCAGTATTTT CASSPGLATSTDTQYF
- TRBJ2-3 TRBV28 - TGTGCCAGCACCACGACAGATAGAGATACGCAGTATTTT CASTTTDRDTQYF
once TRBJ1-1 TRBV4-3 - TGCGCCAGCAGCCAAGAAGGGGGGAACACTGAAGCTTTCTTT CASSQEGGNTEAFF
few TRBJ1-6 TRBV4-1 - TGCGCCAGCAGCCAAGATCAATTCGGGGCTCAGGATTCACCCCTCCACTTT CASSQDQFGAQDSPLHF
- TRBJ2-7 TRBV28 TRBD1 TGTGCCAGCAATCCGGGACAGGGGGCCTACGAGCAGTACTTC CASNPGQGAYEQYF
- TRBJ2-7 TRBV10-3 TRBD1 TGTGCCATCAGTGTGGGAGGACAGGGGGGCGAGCAGTACTTC CAISVGGQGGEQYF
- TRBJ2-1 TRBV27 TRBD2 TGTGCCAGCAGTTCGGGACTAGCGGGGGGGTACAATGAGCAGTTCTTC CASSSGLAGGYNEQFF
- TRBJ2-5 TRBV5-1 TRBD2 TGCGCCAGCAGCCCCAACCCAGGGACTAGCGGGAGTCGGGAGCAGTACTTC CASSPNPGTSGSREQYF
- TRBJ1-2 TRBV19 TRBD1 TGTGCCAGTGGGACAGGGGGCTATGGCTACACCTTC CASGTGGYGYTF
few TRBJ2-1 TRBV2 - TGTGCCAGTCGGTCCCTGGACTCACCCGAGCAGTTCTTC CASRSLDSPEQFF
- TRBJ2-7 TRBV19 - TGTGCCAGTAGGGACCCTGGCGCCTACGAGCAGTACTTC CASRDPGAYEQYF
- TRBJ2-5 TRBV28 - TGTGCCAGCAGTTTTCTTCCCCCGGGTGGAGAGACCCAGTACTTC CASSFLPPGGETQYF
few TRBJ2-7 TRBV4-2 TRBD1 TGTGCCAGCAGCCAAACAGGGGTCAACGAGCAGTACTTC CASSQTGVNEQYF
- TRBJ1-1 TRBV7-2 - TGTGCCAGCAGCTTAGATTGGCAGGGAAGGACTGAAGCTTTCTTT CASSLDWQGRTEAFF
- TRBJ2-7 TRBV19 TRBD1 TGTGCCAGTAGTATTGGGACAGGGGGCTCCTACGAGCAGTACTTC CASSIGTGGSYEQYF
- TRBJ1-4 TRBV27 - TGTGCCAGCAGTTTATTTTGGGGGACGACTAATGAAAAACTGTTTTTT CASSLFWGTTNEKLFF
- TRBJ2-1 TRBV29-1 - TGCAGCGTTGAACCGGACCCTGGCAATGAGCAGTTCTTC CSVEPDPGNEQFF
few TRBJ1-2 TRBV5-6 - TGTGCCAGCAGCTTGGGGCAGGGGCTGATACGCTACACCTTC CASSLGQGLIRYTF
- TRBJ2-2 TRBV28 - TGTGCCAGCAGTTTCCTCGTGAACACCGGGGAGCTGTTTTTT CASSFLVNTGELFF
- TRBJ2-1 TRBV28 - TGTGCCAGCAGTAAATACCAGGGTTCGTCCTACAATGAGCAGTTCTTC CASSKYQGSSYNEQFF
- TRBJ2-5 TRBV15 TRBD1 TGTGCCACCAGCAGAGGGACGGACAGGGGAGGAGAGACCCAGTACTTC CATSRGTDRGGETQYF
few TRBJ2-1 TRBV19 - TGTGCCACCGAAACTAGCACCTACAATGAGCAGTTCTTC CATETSTYNEQFF